This TCR beta chain was found in a study of blood T cell repertoires in COVID-19. Study details: Sites in the United States, Italy and Spain provided acute and convalescent COVID-19 samples. T cells, B-cell-depleted T cells, or PBMCs provided the cDNA or gDNA that served as material.

Some clones are missing from TCRdb's copy, which holds only in-frame ones; the method was immunoSEQ multiplex PCR. The data show approximately 150,000 clones, roughly 87% seen once. Germline CDR1 SGHTA, CDR2 FQGNSA. The CDR3 runs to 15 residues. V was clipped by 3 bases and J by 4 bases; unmatched bases: 7. This TCR derives from a woman aged 40 to 49 who had been exposed to COVID-19. Sequencing was carried out using PBMCs or T cells enriched from blood (not recorded which). V usage is TRBV7-2 and J usage is TRBJ2-7; 9 bases are a match to TRBD2. The CDR3 region is CASSLGLASGYEQYF. CDR3 nucleotide sequence: TGTGCCAGCAGCTTGGGACTAGCAAGCGGGTACGAGCAGTACTTC.